This T cell receptor beta chain appears in the sequencing data of a study of blood T cell repertoires in COVID-19 (dated by TCRdb to 2020 to 2021). With respect to the entire study: Samples covering the acute and convalescent phases of COVID-19 were provided by collaborators in the United States, Italy and Spain. The prospective study material was composed of cDNA or gDNA derived from T cells, B-cell-depleted T cells, or PBMCs. Deeply sampled blood TCRbeta repertoires from subjects exposed to, actively infected with, or recovered from COVID-19 were included in the dataset. The repertoires were released in a freely available public database meant as a resource for research on the immune response to SARS-CoV-2. Samples came from the ongoing ImmuneRACE study (first 160 participants) plus 1,254 subjects from 6 global collaborators. The sample metadata nearly always contained a de-identified subject ID, COVID-19 status, age in years and sex. Where available, HLA class I and class II types were obtained from metadata supplied by the sample provider rather than from assay-based typing.

For CDR1 and CDR2, the germline V gene lists SGHVS and FNYEAQ. V ends up 5 bases short and J 9 bases short, with an unmatched junction base count of 8. The CDR3, cysteine through phenylalanine, is 16 amino acids long. Kept here is only the CDR3 DNA, which spans 48 bases and is read in frame from base 1. The immunoSEQ Assay, a bias-controlled multiplex PCR, was used to amplify TCRbeta CDR3 regions from genomic DNA. Per the original workflow: Within the assay, amplification of reference gene primers was used to estimate how many nucleated cells each sample contained. To quantify the absolute abundance of each unique TCRbeta CDR3 rearrangement, sequence reads were collapsed and filtered. For each sample, productive Simpson clonality was calculated as the square root of Simpson's diversity index across productive rearrangements. In TCRdb, the immuneACCESS table is reduced to in-frame sequences with V and J assigned. These tables do not hold every clone; where another copy was compared, an unresolved V gene accounts for under half, and the others remain unexplained. V, J and clone size derive from that table, while D and trimming were established from the DNA sequence. Here the sample has roughly 11,000 clones; about 76% occur a single time. 5.5% to 7% of the sample is taken by the ten largest.

At one collaborating source in Seattle, patients were enrolled during active infection and were followed longitudinally through the course of disease. Collaborating institutions collected whole blood in K2EDTA tubes following their own protocols. For TCRbeta analysis, collaborator samples were shipped as frozen whole blood, as isolated PBMCs, or as DNA extracted from either sample type. Beyond this particular receptor, the publication reports: Clinical and demographic metadata were provided uncurated, with the amount varying by source and participant.

A word on this clone: There is no known antigen for this receptor. One base away there is no much larger clone; base qualities are not given.

This clonotype was sampled from a man aged 55-75 years with COVID-19, enrolled during active disease. The receptor chain draws on TRBV7-6 and TRBJ2-1, and 15 bases in between align with TRBD2. Material for sequencing was peripheral blood. The DNA sequence is TGTGCCAGCAGCCCACGGAGGGGACTAGCGGGGGGTGAGCAGTTCTTC. This codes for CASSPRRGLAGGEQFF.